This T cell receptor beta chain was profiled in a study of shared clonotypes between healthy human individuals. This table comes from immunoSEQ multiplex PCR, and its TCRdb copy is limited to in-frame clones, with some not included. This sample has around 2,000,000 clones, with less than 95% found just once. Naive CD8 cells were CD45RO-negative, positively selected for CCR7, excluding terminally differentiated effector memory CD45RA+ cells. Deletions cut 7 bases from V and 0 bases from J, with 13 bases between. From germline, CDR1 is SNHLY and CDR2 FYNNEI. The CDR3 totals 14 residues. The material sequenced was naive CD8+ T cells sorted from blood. This chain uses TRBV2 with TRBJ2-7, with D perhaps assigned TRBD1 or TRBD2 (5 bases each). This receptor was obtained from a man aged 18 to 30 in good health. CDR3 in amino acids: CASISGTTSYEQYF. The CDR3 coding sequence is TGTGCCAGCATCTCCGGGACCACCTCCTACGAGCAGTACTTC.